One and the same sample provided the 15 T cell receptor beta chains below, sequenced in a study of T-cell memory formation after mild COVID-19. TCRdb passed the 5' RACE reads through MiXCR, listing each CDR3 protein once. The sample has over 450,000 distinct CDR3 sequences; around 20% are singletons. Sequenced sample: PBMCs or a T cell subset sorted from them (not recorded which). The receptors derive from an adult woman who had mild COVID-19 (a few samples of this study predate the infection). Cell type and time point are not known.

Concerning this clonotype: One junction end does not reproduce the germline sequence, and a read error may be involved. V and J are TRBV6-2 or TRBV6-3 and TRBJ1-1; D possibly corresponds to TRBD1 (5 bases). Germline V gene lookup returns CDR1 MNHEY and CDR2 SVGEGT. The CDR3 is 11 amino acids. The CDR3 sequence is CASSYGRDALF. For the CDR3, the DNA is TGTGCCAGCAGTTACGGGCGGGACGCTTTATTT.

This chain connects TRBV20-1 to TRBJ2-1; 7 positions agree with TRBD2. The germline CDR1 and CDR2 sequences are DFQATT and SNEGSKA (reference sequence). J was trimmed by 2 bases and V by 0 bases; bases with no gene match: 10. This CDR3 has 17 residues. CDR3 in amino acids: CSARDRSAGETYNEQFF. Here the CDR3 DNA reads TGCAGTGCTAGAGATCGTTCTGCGGGAGAGACCTACAATGAGCAGTTCTTC.

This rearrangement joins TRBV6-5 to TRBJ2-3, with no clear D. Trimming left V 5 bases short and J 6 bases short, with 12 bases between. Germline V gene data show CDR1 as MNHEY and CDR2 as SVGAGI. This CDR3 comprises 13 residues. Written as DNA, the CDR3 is TGTGCCAGCAGTAGGGATGCCACCGATACGCAGTATTTT. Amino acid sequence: CASSRDATDTQYF.

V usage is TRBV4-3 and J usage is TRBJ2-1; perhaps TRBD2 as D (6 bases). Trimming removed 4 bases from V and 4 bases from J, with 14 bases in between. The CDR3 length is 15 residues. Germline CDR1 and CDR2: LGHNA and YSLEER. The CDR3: CASSRGPSEYNEQFF. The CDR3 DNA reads TGCGCCAGCAGCCGCGGGCCTAGCGAGTACAATGAGCAGTTCTTC.

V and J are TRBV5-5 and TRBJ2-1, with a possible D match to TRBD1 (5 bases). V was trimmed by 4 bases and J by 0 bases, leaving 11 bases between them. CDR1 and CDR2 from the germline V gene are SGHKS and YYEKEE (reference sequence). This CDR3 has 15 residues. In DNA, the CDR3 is TGTGCCAGCAGCCGGACACAGAGCTCCTACAATGAGCAGTTCTTC. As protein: CASSRTQSSYNEQFF.

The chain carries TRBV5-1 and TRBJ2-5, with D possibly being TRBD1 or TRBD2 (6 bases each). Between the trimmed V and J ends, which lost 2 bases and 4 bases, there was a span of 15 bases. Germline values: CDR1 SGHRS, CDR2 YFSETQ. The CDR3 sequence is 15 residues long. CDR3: CASSLNGRGGETQYF. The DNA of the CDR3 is TGCGCCAGCAGCTTAAACGGGAGAGGGGGAGAGACCCAGTACTTC.

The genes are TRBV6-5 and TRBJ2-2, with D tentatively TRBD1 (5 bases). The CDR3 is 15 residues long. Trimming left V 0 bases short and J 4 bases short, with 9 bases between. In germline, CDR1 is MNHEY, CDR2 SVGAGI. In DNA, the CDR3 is TGTGCCAGCAGTTACTCGGGGCTGACCACCGGGGAGCTGTTTTTT. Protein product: CASSYSGLTTGELFF.

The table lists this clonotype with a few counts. The CDR3 bases are TGTGCCAGTAGTATTCCCGGACGGAAGGGCAATGAGCAGTTCTTC. Protein: CASSIPGRKGNEQFF. The gene calls are TRBV19 and TRBJ2-1; D is unresolved. The germline CDR1 and CDR2 sequences are LNHDA and SQIVND (reference sequence). CDR3 length equals 15 residues. Trimming removed 3 bases at V and 6 bases at J, with 15 bases between.

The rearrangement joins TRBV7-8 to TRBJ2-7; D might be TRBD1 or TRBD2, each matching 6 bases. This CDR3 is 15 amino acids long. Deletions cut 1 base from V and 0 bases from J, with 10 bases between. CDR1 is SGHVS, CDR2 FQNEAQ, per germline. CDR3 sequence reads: CASSLEGGRSYEQYF. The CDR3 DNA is TGTGCCAGCAGCTTAGAGGGGGGCCGCTCCTACGAGCAGTACTTC.

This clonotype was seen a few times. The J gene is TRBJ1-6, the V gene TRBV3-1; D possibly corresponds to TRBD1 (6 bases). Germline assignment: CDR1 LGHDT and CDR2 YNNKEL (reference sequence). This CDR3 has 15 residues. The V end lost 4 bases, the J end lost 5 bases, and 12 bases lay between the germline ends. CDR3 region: CASSPLGGNNSPLHF. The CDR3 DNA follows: TGTGCCAGCAGCCCGTTGGGGGGCAATAATTCACCCCTCCACTTT. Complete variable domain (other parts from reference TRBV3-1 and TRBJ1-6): DTAVSQTPKYLVTQMGNDKSIKCEQNLGHDTMYWYKQDSKKFLKIMFSYNNKELIINETVPNRFSPKSPDKAHLNLHINSLELGDSAVYFCASSPLGGNNSPLHFGNGTRLTVT.

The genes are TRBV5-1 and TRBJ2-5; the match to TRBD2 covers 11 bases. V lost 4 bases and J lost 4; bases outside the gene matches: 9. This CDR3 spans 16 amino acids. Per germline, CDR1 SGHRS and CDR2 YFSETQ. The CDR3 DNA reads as TGCGCCAGCAGCCCAGGGACTAGCGGAGGGATAGAGACCCAGTACTTC. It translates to CASSPGTSGGIETQYF.

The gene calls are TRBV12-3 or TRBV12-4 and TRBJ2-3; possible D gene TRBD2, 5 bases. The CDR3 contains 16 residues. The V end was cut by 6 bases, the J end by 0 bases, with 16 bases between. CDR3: CASSPRTAGSTDTQYF. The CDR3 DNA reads TGTGCCAGCAGCCCCCGGACTGCCGGAAGCACAGATACGCAGTATTTT.

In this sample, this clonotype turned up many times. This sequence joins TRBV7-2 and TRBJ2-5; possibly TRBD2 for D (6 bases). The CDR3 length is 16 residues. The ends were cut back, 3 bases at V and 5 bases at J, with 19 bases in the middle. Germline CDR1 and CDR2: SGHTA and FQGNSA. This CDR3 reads CASSFPPGGGGETQYF. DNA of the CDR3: TGTGCCAGCAGCTTCCCCCCCGGGGGAGGAGGCGAGACCCAGTACTTC.

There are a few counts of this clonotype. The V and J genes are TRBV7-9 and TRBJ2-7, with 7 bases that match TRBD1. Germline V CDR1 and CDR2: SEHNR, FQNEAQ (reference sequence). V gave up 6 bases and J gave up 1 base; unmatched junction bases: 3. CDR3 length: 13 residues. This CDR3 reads CASRPGQSYEQYF. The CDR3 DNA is TGTGCCAGCAGACCGGGACAGTCCTACGAGCAGTACTTC.

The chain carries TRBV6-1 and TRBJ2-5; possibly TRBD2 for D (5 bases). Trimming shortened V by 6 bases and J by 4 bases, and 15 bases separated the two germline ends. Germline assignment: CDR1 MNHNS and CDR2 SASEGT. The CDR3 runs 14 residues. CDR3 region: CASSYRGFIETQYF. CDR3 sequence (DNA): TGTGCCAGCAGCTATCGGGGATTCATAGAGACCCAGTACTTC.